Listed below are T cell receptor beta chains from one sample, sequenced in a study of cytomegalovirus exposure and HLA in healthy donors. Profiled with immunoSEQ multiplex PCR; TCRdb holds only in-frame clones, not every one. The table records 300,000 to 400,000 clones, around 90% of them present only once. Input material: PBMCs. These receptors all stem from a man aged 30 to 39 in good health and CMV-seronegative. CDR3s include the opening cysteine and the closing phenylalanine or tryptophan. The D gene is left open where the match is weak. Size tells how often a clone was seen (once, few, many) or the class of an expanded clone, and some rows leave it out.

V gene	J gene	clone size	D gene	CDR3 DNA	CDR3 protein
TRBV7-9	TRBJ1-5	once	TRBD1	TGTGCCAGCAGCCCTGGGACAGGGCTGGATCAGCCCCAGCATTTT	CASSPGTGLDQPQHF
TRBV7-7	TRBJ2-3	NA	TRBD2	TGTGCCAGCAGCCGCGGGGGGGGCCGGGCAGATACGCAGTATTTT	CASSRGGGRADTQYF
TRBV19	TRBJ1-5	NA	NA	TGTGCCAGTACTCCGGACAGATCGAGCAATCAGCCCCAGCATTTT	CASTPDRSSNQPQHF
TRBV5-4	TRBJ2-7	once	TRBD1	TGTGCCAGCAGCGCTCCGGGGACAGGGCACTACGAGCAGTACTTC	CASSAPGTGHYEQYF
TRBV2	TRBJ2-3	NA	NA	TGTGCCAGCAGTGGGGCCCCCACAGATACGCAGTATTTT	CASSGAPTDTQYF
TRBV5-5	TRBJ1-6	once	NA	TGTGCCAGCAGCGTAGGGGCGGCGGATTCACCCCTCCACTTT	CASSVGAADSPLHF
TRBV15	TRBJ1-4	many	TRBD1	TGTGCCACCAGCAGCAATAGTTACAGGGGAGATGAAAAACTGTTTTTT	CATSSNSYRGDEKLFF
TRBV5-6	TRBJ2-7	once	TRBD1	TGTGCCAGCAGCACCCGGGACAGGTACTACGAGCAGTACTTC	CASSTRDRYYEQYF
TRBV27	TRBJ1-1	NA	NA	TGTGCCAGCAATATCAGGGGAGTCAACACTGAAGCTTTCTTT	CASNIRGVNTEAFF
TRBV5-1	TRBJ1-2	once	NA	TGCGCCAGCAGCTTGGCCTTTTTACCAGGGAGGAACTATGGCTACACCTTC	CASSLAFLPGRNYGYTF
TRBV5-1	TRBJ2-5	NA	TRBD1	TGCGCCAGCAGCACCATACAGGGGGTAGAGGAGACCCAGTACTTC	CASSTIQGVEETQYF
TRBV19	TRBJ2-7	NA	TRBD2	TGTGCCAGTAGTCTAAGGACCCCGGGACTAGCGCTCTACAAGCAGTACTTC	CASSLRTPGLALYKQYF
TRBV6-4	TRBJ1-1	few	TRBD1	TGTGCCAGCACCGAAAACGCGGGACAGGGGAACACTGAAGCTTTCTTT	CASTENAGQGNTEAFF
TRBV10-3	TRBJ2-7	NA	TRBD1	TGTGCCATCAGTGGAAGGGACAGGGGGTACGAGCAGTACTTC	CAISGRDRGYEQYF
TRBV2	TRBJ1-1	NA	TRBD1	TGTGCCAGCACCAGACAGGGGGCCGACACTGAAGCTTTCTTT	CASTRQGADTEAFF
TRBV7-6	TRBJ1-1	NA	NA	TGTGCCAGCAGCTTGACAGCTATGAACACTGAAGCTTTCTTT	CASSLTAMNTEAFF
TRBV11-2	TRBJ1-2	NA	TRBD1	TGTGCCAGCAGCCATATCGGACAGGGCTTACGCTATGGCTACACCTTC	CASSHIGQGLRYGYTF
TRBV4-3	TRBJ2-1	NA	TRBD2	TGCGCCAGCAGCCAAGAAGACGGTCTAGCGGGGGCGGGTGAGCAGTTCTTC	CASSQEDGLAGAGEQFF
TRBV27	TRBJ2-5	NA	TRBD1	TGTGCCAGCAGTTTAAGGGCCGGACAGGGTCGAGAGACCCAGTACTTC	CASSLRAGQGRETQYF
TRBV6-4	TRBJ2-2	NA	TRBD1	TGTGCCAGCAGTCGGACAGGAAGTGGACCCGGGGAGCTGTTTTTT	CASSRTGSGPGELFF
TRBV27	TRBJ1-5	NA	TRBD1	TGTGCCAGCAGAAGGAGGACAGGTTTCAATCAGCCCCAGCATTTT	CASRRRTGFNQPQHF
TRBV7-2	TRBJ1-1	NA	NA	TGTGCCAGCAGCTTAGGTCCGGGGAACACTGAAGCTTTCTTT	CASSLGPGNTEAFF
TRBV5-3	TRBJ2-2	NA	TRBD2	TGTGCCAGAAGCTTGGCCCTAGCGGGAGACACCGGGGAGCTGTTTTTT	CARSLALAGDTGELFF
TRBV19	TRBJ2-1	NA	NA	TGTGCCAGTAGTATTTCGGGGACACGGTACAATGAGCAGTTCTTC	CASSISGTRYNEQFF
TRBV30	TRBJ2-5	NA	NA	TGTGCCTGGAGTGTCCAGGAGACCCAGTACTTC	CAWSVQETQYF
TRBV5-6	TRBJ2-7	NA	NA	TGTGCCAGCAGCAGAGCCCGGGGGAGCTCCTACGAGCAGTACTTC	CASSRARGSSYEQYF
TRBV18	TRBJ2-2	NA	NA	TGTGCCAGCTCACCCGTAGCGGCGGGAAACACCGGGGAGCTGTTTTTT	CASSPVAAGNTGELFF
TRBV25-1	TRBJ2-5	NA	NA	TGTGCCAGCAAGGGAGCCGGAGGGAGAGAGACCCAGTACTTC	CASKGAGGRETQYF
TRBV7-6	TRBJ2-3	NA	NA	TGTGCCAGCAGCCCCCTCCGTGGAGGGAGCACAGATACGCAGTATTTT	CASSPLRGGSTDTQYF
TRBV5-1	TRBJ1-2	NA	TRBD1	TGCGCCAGCAGCTCGTCGACAGGGACGGACTATGGCTACACCTTC	CASSSSTGTDYGYTF
TRBV7-8	TRBJ1-3	NA	NA	TGTGCCAGCAGCTTTGGAGCAAACAGGGACACCATATATTTT	CASSFGANRDTIYF
TRBV30	TRBJ1-5	once	NA	TGTGCCTGGAGTTATCGAACAGGGACGAATCAGCCCCAGCATTTT	CAWSYRTGTNQPQHF
TRBV6-1	TRBJ1-2	NA	NA	TGTGCCAGCAGTGAAGGCGGCTACTATGGCTACACCTTC	CASSEGGYYGYTF
TRBV6-1	TRBJ1-1	NA	NA	TGTGCCAGCAGTGAAGCGGGGGGGAGGAACACTGAAGCTTTCTTT	CASSEAGGRNTEAFF
TRBV6-1	TRBJ2-4	once	TRBD2	TGTGCCAGCAATCTACTAGCGGGGGAAAACATTCAGTACTTC	CASNLLAGENIQYF
TRBV5-1	TRBJ1-2	NA	NA	TGCGCCAGCAGCCCTGACCAGGGATGGGAGGCTAACTATGGCTACACCTTC	CASSPDQGWEANYGYTF
TRBV9	TRBJ1-3	NA	TRBD1	TGTGCCAGCAGCGTTCGAACAGGGGCAAACACCATATATTTT	CASSVRTGANTIYF
TRBV5-6	TRBJ2-4	NA	NA	TGTGCCAGCAGCTTGAGAGGGTACTTGGCCAAAAACATTCAGTACTTC	CASSLRGYLAKNIQYF
TRBV6-1	TRBJ2-5	NA	NA	TGTGCCGGCTCGGGGGAGACCCAGTACTTC	CAGSGETQYF
TRBV18	TRBJ2-5	once	NA	TGTGCCAGCTCACAGACTATCCAAGAGACCCAGTACTTC	CASSQTIQETQYF
TRBV18	TRBJ2-7	NA	TRBD1	TGTGCCAGCTCACCCGACCGGGACAGGGTCTACGAGCAGTACTTC	CASSPDRDRVYEQYF
TRBV4-3	TRBJ2-5	NA	TRBD2	TGCGCCAGCAGCCAAGGTCTAGCGGGGGGGCAAGAGACCCAGTACTTC	CASSQGLAGGQETQYF
TRBV19	TRBJ1-4	NA	NA	TGTGCCAGTAGTACCCAACAGGGTCGGTCTAATGAAAAACTGTTTTTT	CASSTQQGRSNEKLFF
TRBV10-3	TRBJ2-7	NA	TRBD2	TGTGCCAACCTAGCGGGGGAAAGGTACGAGCAGTACTTC	CANLAGERYEQYF
TRBV5-6	TRBJ2-2	NA	NA	TGTGCCAGCAGCTTGACAGTGATCGGGGAGCTGTTTTTT	CASSLTVIGELFF
TRBV5-1	TRBJ1-1	NA	TRBD1	TGCGCCAGCAGCCCGGACAGGGCTGCGAACACTGAAGCTTTCTTT	CASSPDRAANTEAFF
TRBV5-1	TRBJ1-6	NA	NA	TGCGCCAGCAGCTTGGGACAGACAACTAAACTCCTCCACTTT	CASSLGQTTKLLHF
TRBV9	TRBJ1-4	NA	NA	TGTGCCAGCAGCCCCGCGGGGGTTAATGAAAAACTGTTTTTT	CASSPAGVNEKLFF
TRBV5-4	TRBJ1-2	NA	NA	TGTGCCAGCAGCTTAGAGATACAGGACTATGGCTACACCTTC	CASSLEIQDYGYTF
TRBV27	TRBJ1-2	NA	TRBD1	TGTGCCAGCAGCCGTCGGGGACTGACAGGGGGCGTTGGCTACACCTTC	CASSRRGLTGGVGYTF
TRBV7-8	TRBJ2-6	NA	NA	TGTGCCAGCAGCTTAGTTAGCAGCGAGTCTGGGGCCAACGTCCTGACTTTC	CASSLVSSESGANVLTF
TRBV6-5	TRBJ1-1	once	NA	TGTGCCAGCAGTTACGGCAGGGGCGGAAGGAGCACTGAAGCTTTCTTT	CASSYGRGGRSTEAFF
TRBV5-4	TRBJ2-6	NA	NA	TGTGCCAGCAGCTTCGACCGACTAAGCTCTGGGGCCAACGTCCTGACTTTC	CASSFDRLSSGANVLTF
TRBV27	TRBJ2-7	NA	NA	TGTGCCAGCAGTCCGGGAGTTAGAAGCTCCTACGAGCAGTACTTC	CASSPGVRSSYEQYF
TRBV6-6	TRBJ2-7	once	NA	TGTGCCAGCAGACTTCGAGGACAGTCCTACGAGCAGTACTTC	CASRLRGQSYEQYF
TRBV7-9	TRBJ1-2	NA	NA	TGTGCCAGCAGCTCGACAACAGGGAAAGGGGGTGGCTACACCTTC	CASSSTTGKGGGYTF
TRBV5-6	TRBJ1-1	NA	NA	TGTGCCAGCAGCGCAGGGGTGTACACTGAAGCTTTCTTT	CASSAGVYTEAFF
TRBV6-1	TRBJ2-3	NA	NA	TGTGCCAGCAGTGAAGTAATGGGAGGGGGACCAGTAGATACGCAGTATTTT	CASSEVMGGGPVDTQYF